Listed below are T cell receptor beta chains from one sample, sequenced in a study of blood T cell repertoires in COVID-19. TCRdb keeps only in-frame clones here, not all; method: immunoSEQ multiplex PCR. This table holds 170,000 or so clones, 90% to 95% found once. The sequenced sample consisted of peripheral blood. The receptor source for this set is a man aged 50 to 59 with acute or convalescent COVID-19. Each CDR3 is given with its conserved first and last residue. Fields, in order: D gene, J gene, V gene, clone size, CDR3 DNA, CDR3 protein. D genes are given only for firm matches. Clone size is given for some rows only: seen once, a few or many times, or a class if the clone is expanded.

>TRBD1|TRBJ1-1|TRBV30|-
TGTGCCTGGAGTATACAGGGGGCAGCTGAAGCTTTCTTT
CAWSIQGAAEAFF
>-|TRBJ1-1|TRBV7-9|few
TGTGCCAGCAGCTTAGTTCAGGTAGAGACTGAAGCTTTCTTT
CASSLVQVETEAFF
>-|TRBJ2-6|TRBV9|-
TGTGCCAGCAGTTCCACTAGGGGGTTTAATGGGGCCAACGTCCTGACTTTC
CASSSTRGFNGANVLTF
>TRBD1|TRBJ1-3|TRBV12-5|-
TGTGCTAGTGGTTCTTCGGACAGGGTGACTGGAAACACCATATATTTT
CASGSSDRVTGNTIYF
>-|TRBJ1-3|TRBV9|-
TGTGCCAGCAGCGTTACCGGGACTCAACCTCTCTCTGGAAACACCATATATTTT
CASSVTGTQPLSGNTIYF
>-|TRBJ1-5|TRBV28|-
TGTGCCATAGGGGGGGCACGTAATCAGCCCCAGCATTTT
CAIGGARNQPQHF
>TRBD2|TRBJ2-5|TRBV2|-
TGTGCCAGCGAGGGGTCGGGGGGTCAAGAGACCCAGTACTTC
CASEGSGGQETQYF
>-|TRBJ1-3|TRBV6-6|-
TGTGCCAGCAGTGGGGGCGTTGGAAACACCATATATTTT
CASSGGVGNTIYF
>-|TRBJ1-3|TRBV7-9|-
TGTGCCAGCAGCCTCCAGGGTTACGGAAACACCATATATTTT
CASSLQGYGNTIYF
>-|TRBJ2-1|TRBV20-1|-
TGCAGTGCTAGAGATCTTGGGGGCCAGTTCTTC
CSARDLGGQFF
>-|TRBJ2-1|TRBV7-6|-
TGTGCCAGCAGCTTCACCTCCACGCGGCCTGGTGAGCAGTTCTTC
CASSFTSTRPGEQFF
>TRBD2|TRBJ2-4|TRBV18|-
TGTGCCAGCTCACCGCTAGCGGGAGGGCCGGGCGGGACCAAAAACATTCAGTACTTC
CASSPLAGGPGGTKNIQYF
>TRBD2|TRBJ2-3|TRBV19|-
TGTGCCAGTAGTTCACGAGCGGGAGGGAGGTCAGATACGCAGTATTTT
CASSSRAGGRSDTQYF
>-|TRBJ1-1|TRBV11-2|-
TGTGCCAGCAGCTTAGGCTCGGGGTTAGCTTTCTTT
CASSLGSGLAFF